This is a list of T cell receptor beta chains from one sample in a study of blood T cell dynamics during melanoma immunotherapy. TCRdb's copy holds only in-frame clones and misses some; the assay was immunoSEQ multiplex PCR. The top ten clones hold around 0.2% of a sample with around 16,000 clones, about 95% of them seen once. The sample consisted of effector memory CD8+ T cells from blood, taken from a patient treated with checkpoint blockade. Receptor source: a human donor with melanoma. CDR3s include the opening cysteine and the closing phenylalanine or tryptophan. Fields, in order: V gene, J gene, CDR3 length, D gene, CDR3 DNA, CDR3 protein. The D gene is left open where the match is weak.

>TRBV4-1|TRBJ2-1|15|NA
TGCGCCAGCAGCCCCAGGGTAGGAAGGAACAATGAGCAGTTCTTC
CASSPRVGRNNEQFF
>TRBV27|TRBJ2-7|14|NA
TGTGCCAGCAGCGGGACGTCAGGTTCCTACGAGCAGTACTTC
CASSGTSGSYEQYF
>TRBV4-1|TRBJ2-1|16|TRBD2
TGCGCCAGCAGCCAGACTAGCGGTAGCTCCTACAATGAGCAGTTCTTC
CASSQTSGSSYNEQFF
>TRBV7-9|TRBJ2-7|15|TRBD2
TGTGCCAGCAGCCAACGGGGAGCGGGAGACCGCGAGCAGTACTTC
CASSQRGAGDREQYF
>TRBV20-1|TRBJ2-7|10|NA
TGCAGTGCTACACGTTACGAGCAGTACTTC
CSATRYEQYF
>TRBV18|TRBJ2-1|15|TRBD1
TGTGCCAGCTCACCAGAGACAGGGAGAGGGACCTTGCAGTTCTTC
CASSPETGRGTLQFF
>TRBV5-5|TRBJ2-1|15|NA
TGTGCCAGCAGCTTGGGGGGGACGGTAAGGGATGAGCAGTTCTTC
CASSLGGTVRDEQFF
>TRBV28|TRBJ2-3|14|NA
TGTGCCAGCAGTTTGGGGGGGCGGACAGATACGCAGTATTTT
CASSLGGRTDTQYF
>TRBV29-1|TRBJ1-2|12|NA
TGCAGCGTTGGATCCTCTAACTATGGCTACACCTTC
CSVGSSNYGYTF
>TRBV18|TRBJ1-1|18|TRBD1
TGTGCCAGCTCACCACGGACTCGGGACAGGGGCATGAACACTGAAGCTTTCTTT
CASSPRTRDRGMNTEAFF
>TRBV27|TRBJ2-5|14|TRBD2
TGTGCCAGCAGCATTCTAGCGGGACGTAGGGAGCAGTACTTC
CASSILAGRREQYF
>TRBV19|TRBJ2-7|11|NA
TGTGCCAGTGGACGGGGCTACGAGCAGTACTTC
CASGRGYEQYF
>TRBV11-2|TRBJ2-7|13|NA
TGTGCCAGCAGCCCAGTTGAGGGCTACGAGCAGTACTTC
CASSPVEGYEQYF
>TRBV6-1|TRBJ1-5|14|TRBD1
TGTGCCAGCAGTGCCGGACAGGGGCATCAGCCCCAGCATTTT
CASSAGQGHQPQHF
>TRBV19|TRBJ2-7|15|TRBD2
TGTGCCAGTAGTATTAGTACTAGCGGCTACTACGAGCAGTACTTC
CASSISTSGYYEQYF